This T cell receptor beta chain appears in the sequencing data of a study of blood T cell repertoires in COVID-19. Study processing details: Reference gene primer amplification gave estimated nucleated cell counts. Profiled with immunoSEQ multiplex PCR; TCRdb holds only in-frame clones, not every one. Clone size and the V and J calls come from that table; the DNA yielded D and trimming. The sample includes almost 90,000 clones, about 90% of them seen just once. V lost 1 base and J lost 6; bases outside the gene matches: 14. The CDR3 length is 18 residues. Germline-derived CDR1 and CDR2 are SGHNT and YYREEE (reference sequence).

The clonotype originates from a man aged 18-30 years with COVID-19, enrolled during active disease. The chain links TRBV5-4 to TRBJ2-1, with 9 bases fitting TRBD1. What was sequenced was peripheral blood. DNA for the CDR3: TGTGCCAGCAGCTTGAGGACAGGGGCGCTACTGGCCAGCAATGAGCAGTTCTTC. It translates to CASSLRTGALLASNEQFF.